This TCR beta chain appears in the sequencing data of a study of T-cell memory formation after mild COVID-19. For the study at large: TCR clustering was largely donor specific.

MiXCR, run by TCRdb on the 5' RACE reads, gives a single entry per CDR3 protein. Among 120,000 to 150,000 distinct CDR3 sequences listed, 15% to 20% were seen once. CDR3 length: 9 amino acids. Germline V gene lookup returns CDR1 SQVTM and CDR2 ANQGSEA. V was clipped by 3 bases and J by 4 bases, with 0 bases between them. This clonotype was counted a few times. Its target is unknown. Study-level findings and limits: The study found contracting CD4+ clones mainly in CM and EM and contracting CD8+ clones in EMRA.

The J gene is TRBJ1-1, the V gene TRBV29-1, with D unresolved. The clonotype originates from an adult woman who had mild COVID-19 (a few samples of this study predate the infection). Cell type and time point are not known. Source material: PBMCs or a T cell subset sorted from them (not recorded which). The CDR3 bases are TGCAGCGTTGACACTGAAGCTTTCTTT. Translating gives CSVDTEAFF.